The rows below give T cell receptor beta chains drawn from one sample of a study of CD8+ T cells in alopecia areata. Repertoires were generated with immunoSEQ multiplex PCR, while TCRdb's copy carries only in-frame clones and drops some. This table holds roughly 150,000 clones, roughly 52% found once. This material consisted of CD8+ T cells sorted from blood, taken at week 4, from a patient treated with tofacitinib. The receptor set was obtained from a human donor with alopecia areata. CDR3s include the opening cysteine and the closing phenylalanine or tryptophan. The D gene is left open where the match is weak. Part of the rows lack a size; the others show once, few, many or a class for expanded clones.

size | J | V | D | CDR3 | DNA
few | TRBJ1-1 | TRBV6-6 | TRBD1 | CASSLDRGNTEAFF | TGTGCCAGCAGTTTAGACAGGGGGAACACTGAAGCTTTCTTT
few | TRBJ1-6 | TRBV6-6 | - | CASSYSDPEEALHF | TGTGCCAGCAGTTACTCGGACCCCGAAGAGGCCCTCCACTTT
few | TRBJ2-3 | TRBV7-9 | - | CASSLGSGGSTDTQYF | TGTGCCAGCAGCTTAGGGTCCGGGGGCAGCACAGATACGCAGTATTTT
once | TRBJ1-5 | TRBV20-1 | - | CSARQGQPQHF | TGCAGTGCTAGACAGGGGCAGCCCCAGCATTTT
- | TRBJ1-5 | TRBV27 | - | CASSPRQDNQPQHF | TGTGCCAGCAGTCCCCGGCAAGACAATCAGCCCCAGCATTTT
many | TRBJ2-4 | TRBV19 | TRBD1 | CASSIALGQGADIQYF | TGTGCCAGTAGTATAGCTCTTGGACAGGGGGCTGACATTCAGTACTTC
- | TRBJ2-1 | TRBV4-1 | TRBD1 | CASSQEGQGSPYNEQFF | TGCGCCAGCAGCCAAGAGGGACAGGGGAGCCCCTACAATGAGCAGTTCTTC
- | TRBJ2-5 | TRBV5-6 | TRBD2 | CASSLGLAAETQYF | TGTGCCAGCAGCTTGGGGCTAGCGGCGGAGACCCAGTACTTC
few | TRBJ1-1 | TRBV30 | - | CAWSPGTEAFF | TGTGCCTGGAGTCCTGGGACTGAAGCTTTCTTT
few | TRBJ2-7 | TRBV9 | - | CASSVRWVGEQYF | TGTGCCAGCAGCGTACGGTGGGTCGGCGAGCAGTACTTC
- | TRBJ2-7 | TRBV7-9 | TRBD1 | CASSFRQGGYEQYF | TGTGCCAGCAGCTTTCGACAGGGGGGCTACGAGCAGTACTTC
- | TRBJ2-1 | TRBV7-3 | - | CASSLTRQGRNEQFF | TGTGCCAGCAGCTTAACGCGCCAGGGGCGGAATGAGCAGTTCTTC
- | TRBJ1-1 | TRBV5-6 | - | CASSFDSDQAFF | TGTGCCAGCAGCTTCGACAGCGACCAAGCTTTCTTT
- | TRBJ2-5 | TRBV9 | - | CASSETRTARGETQYF | TGTGCCAGCAGCGAGACCCGGACAGCTAGGGGGGAGACCCAGTACTTC
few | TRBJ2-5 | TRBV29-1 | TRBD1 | CSVELRTGYPQETQYF | TGCAGCGTCGAGCTCAGGACAGGGTACCCCCAAGAGACCCAGTACTTC
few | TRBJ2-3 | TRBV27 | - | CASSLPPHGRDTQYF | TGTGCCAGCAGTTTGCCCCCTCACGGGAGAGATACGCAGTATTTT
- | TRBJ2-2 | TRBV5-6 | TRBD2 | CASSLGSGGPGELFF | TGTGCCAGCAGCTTGGGAAGCGGGGGGCCCGGGGAGCTGTTTTTT
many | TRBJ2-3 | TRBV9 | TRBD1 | CASSLSRDRGTDTQYF | TGTGCCAGCAGCCTTTCTCGGGACAGGGGAACAGATACGCAGTATTTT
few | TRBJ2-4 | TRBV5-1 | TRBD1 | CASSRTGPDRSKNIQYF | TGCGCCAGCAGCAGGACAGGACCGGACCGTTCCAAAAACATTCAGTACTTC
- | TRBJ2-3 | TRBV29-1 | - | CSAEDRASTDTQYF | TGCAGCGCCGAGGACAGAGCTAGCACAGATACGCAGTATTTT
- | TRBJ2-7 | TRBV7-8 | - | CASSLTGHLVSYEQYF | TGTGCCAGCAGCCTGACAGGTCACCTGGTGTCCTACGAGCAGTACTTC
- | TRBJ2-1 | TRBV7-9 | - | CASKGPAGYNEQFF | TGTGCCAGCAAGGGACCGGCTGGTTACAATGAGCAGTTCTTC
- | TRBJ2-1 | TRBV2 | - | CASSVAGYEQFF | TGTGCCAGCAGTGTGGCAGGGTATGAGCAGTTCTTC
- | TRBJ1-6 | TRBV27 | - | CASSLRDGARSPLHF | TGTGCCAGCAGCCTCCGGGACGGAGCCCGGTCACCCCTCCACTTT
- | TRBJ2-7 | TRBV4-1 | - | CASSQGPASVYEQYF | TGCGCCAGCAGCCAAGGGCCGGCCTCGGTCTACGAGCAGTACTTC
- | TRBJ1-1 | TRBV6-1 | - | CASRSPGLEAFF | TGTGCCAGCAGATCACCAGGTTTGGAAGCTTTCTTT
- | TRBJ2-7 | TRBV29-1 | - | CSVPGQAYEQYF | TGCAGCGTACCCGGACAAGCCTACGAGCAGTACTTC
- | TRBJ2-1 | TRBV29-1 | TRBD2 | CSVAGGDNEQFF | TGCAGCGTTGCGGGGGGGGACAATGAGCAGTTCTTC
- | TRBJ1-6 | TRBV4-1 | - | CASSQERGFYNSPLHF | TGCGCCAGCAGCCAAGAACGGGGGTTTTATAATTCACCCCTCCACTTT
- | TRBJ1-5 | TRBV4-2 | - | CASSQDRLGRLNQPQHF | TGTGCCAGCAGCCAAGATCGTCTCGGGCGTCTTAATCAGCCCCAGCATTTT
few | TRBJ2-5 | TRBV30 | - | CAWSSGTFQETQYF | TGTGCCTGGAGCTCCGGGACATTCCAAGAGACCCAGTACTTC
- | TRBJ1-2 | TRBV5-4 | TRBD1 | CASSSLRQGDYGYTF | TGTGCCAGCAGCTCCCTGAGACAGGGAGACTATGGCTACACCTTC
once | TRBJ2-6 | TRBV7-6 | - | CASSLGGRANVLTF | TGTGCCAGCAGCTTAGGAGGGCGGGCCAACGTCCTGACTTTC
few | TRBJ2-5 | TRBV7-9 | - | CASSPERLPTQYF | TGTGCCAGCAGCCCAGAGCGGCTTCCAACCCAGTACTTC
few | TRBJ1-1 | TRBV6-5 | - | CASSYSEGNTEAFF | TGTGCCAGCAGTTACTCAGAGGGGAACACTGAAGCTTTCTTT
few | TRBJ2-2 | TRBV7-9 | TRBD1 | CASRRRGTGDSGELFF | TGTGCCAGCAGGCGCCGGGGGACAGGGGATTCCGGGGAGCTGTTTTTT
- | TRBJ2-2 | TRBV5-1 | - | CASSLGDTGELFF | TGCGCCAGCAGCTTGGGGGACACCGGGGAGCTGTTTTTT
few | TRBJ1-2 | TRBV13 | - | CASYEALTENYGYTF | TGTGCCAGCTACGAGGCTTTAACAGAGAACTATGGCTACACCTTC
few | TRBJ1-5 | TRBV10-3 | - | CAISDAGQEPQHF | TGTGCCATCAGTGACGCAGGGCAGGAGCCCCAGCATTTT
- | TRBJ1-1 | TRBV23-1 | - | CASRAQRAYEAFF | TGCGCCAGCAGAGCCCAGCGGGCGTACGAAGCTTTCTTT
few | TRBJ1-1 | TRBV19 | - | CASSIGQGYTEAFF | TGTGCCAGTAGTATAGGGCAAGGATACACTGAAGCTTTCTTT
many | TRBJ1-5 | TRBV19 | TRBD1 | CASNLPGQGLDNQPQHF | TGTGCCAGTAATCTACCGGGACAGGGTTTGGACAATCAGCCCCAGCATTTT
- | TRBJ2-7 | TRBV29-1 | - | CSVEDLNGSYEQYF | TGCAGCGTTGAAGATCTAAATGGTAGCTACGAGCAGTACTTC